A single sample gave rise to the 30 T cell receptor beta chains below, sequenced in a study of shared clonotypes between healthy human individuals. Clones were sequenced by immunoSEQ multiplex PCR, and TCRdb holds only the in-frame ones, with some missing. The data show about 2 million clones, over 85% seen once. In the naive CD8 group, cells lacked CD45RO and were positively selected for CCR7, so terminally differentiated effector memory CD45RA+ cells were left out. Specimen: naive CD8+ T cells sorted from blood. These TCRs come from a man between 18 and 35 years old in good health.

The gene calls are TRBV2 and TRBJ1-1, with 8 bases fitting TRBD1. The ends lost 8 bases at V and 5 bases at J; junction bases unmatched: 7. This CDR3 has 13 amino acids. Germline CDR1 and CDR2: SNHLY and FYNNEI. The DNA of the CDR3 is TGTGCCAGCTGGTTCCAGGGGGCGACTGAAGCTTTCTTT. Translation: CASWFQGATEAFF.

This chain connects TRBV19 to TRBJ1-1; unclear D gene. Per germline, CDR1 LNHDA and CDR2 SQIVND (reference sequence). CDR3 size: 16 residues. The V gene lost 5 bases and the J gene lost 0 bases, with 16 bases spanning the gap. The CDR3 loop is CASSFGPVSLNTEAFF. DNA for the CDR3: TGTGCCAGTAGTTTTGGCCCTGTATCTTTGAACACTGAAGCTTTCTTT.

The rearrangement joins TRBV7-9 to TRBJ2-7; 8 bases are shared with TRBD2. The CDR3 length is 18 residues. After removal of 2 bases from V and 2 bases from J, the junction contained 14 bases not matched to a gene. CDR1 and CDR2 from the germline V gene are SEHNR and FQNEAQ (reference sequence). CDR3 sequence: CASSLTILTETSAYEQYF. The CDR3 coding sequence is TGTGCCAGCAGCTTAACCATTTTGACTGAGACTAGCGCCTACGAGCAGTACTTC. Supplemented by reference TRBV7-9 and TRBJ2-7, the full variable domain reads DTGVSQNPRHKITKRGQNVTFRCDPISEHNRLYWYRQTLGQGPEFLTYFQNEAQLEKSRLLSDRFSAERPKGSFSTLEIQRTEQGDSAMYLCASSLTILTETSAYEQYFGPGTRLTVT.

The CDR3 coding sequence is TGTGCCATCAGGGGGGACAGCTTGAACACTGAAGCTTTCTTT. Its protein product is CAIRGDSLNTEAFF. The chain recombines TRBV10-3 with TRBJ1-1; 7 bases match TRBD1. V dropped 6 bases and J dropped 0; count of bases not matched to a gene: 4. CDR1 ENHRY and CDR2 SYGVKD come from the germline V gene. The CDR3 consists of 14 residues.

The chain combines TRBV30 with TRBJ2-5; the match to TRBD2 covers 7 bases. The CDR3 runs 15 residues. In germline, CDR1 is GTSNPN, CDR2 SVGIG (reference sequence). V shed 1 base and J 1 base; nucleotides not matched to a gene: 6. The CDR3, as DNA: TGTGCCTGGAGTGGATTAGCGGGCCTCCAAGAGACCCAGTACTTC. This gives the protein CAWSGLAGLQETQYF.

This clone was observed a single time. Other DNA sequences of this sample code for an identical CDR3. The CDR3 protein is CASSLAGLSYEQYF. Here the CDR3 DNA reads TGCGCCAGCAGCTTGGCCGGGTTGTCCTACGAGCAGTACTTC. The gene calls are TRBV5-1 and TRBJ2-7; D is ambiguous. Per germline, CDR1 SGHRS and CDR2 YFSETQ. The length of the CDR3 is 14 residues. V was pared by 0 bases and J by 1 base, with 8 bases between. Supplemented by reference TRBV5-1 and TRBJ2-7, the full variable domain reads KAGVTQTPRYLIKTRGQQVTLSCSPISGHRSVSWYQQTPGQGLQFLFEYFSETQRNKGNFPGRFSGRQFSNSRSEMNVSTLELGDSALYLCASSLAGLSYEQYFGPGTRLTVT.

V is TRBV27 and J is TRBJ2-2; D might be TRBD1 (6 bases). This CDR3 region has 13 residues. The germline CDR1 and CDR2 sequences are MNHEY and SMNVEV (reference sequence). V lost 6 bases, J lost 5 bases, and 10 bases lay in between. The CDR3 DNA follows: TGTGCCAGCAGGCTGCAGGGGACCGGGGAGCTGTTTTTT. Residues: CASRLQGTGELFF.

The rearrangement links TRBV5-1 to TRBJ2-7, with 11 positions matching TRBD1. The CDR3 runs to 15 residues. Germline V gene data show CDR1 as SGHRS and CDR2 as YFSETQ. Trimming removed 7 bases from V and 0 bases from J; junction bases left unmatched: 6. Here the CDR3 reads CASGTGGVGSYEQYF. The CDR3 DNA reads TGCGCCAGCGGGACAGGGGGAGTTGGCTCCTACGAGCAGTACTTC.

CDR3 loop: CASSYYSYGYTF. CDR3 nucleotides: TGTGCCAGCAGCTACTACAGCTATGGCTACACCTTC. The chain links TRBV5-4 to TRBJ1-2; the D is unclear. Between the trimmed V and J ends, which lost 3 bases and 4 bases, there was a span of 7 bases. CDR1 and CDR2 from the germline V gene are SGHNT and YYREEE (reference sequence). The CDR3 totals 12 residues.

The genes are TRBV4-1 and TRBJ2-3, with a tentative D call TRBD1 (6 bases). Between the trimmed V and J ends, which lost 0 bases and 0 bases, there was a span of 10 bases. CDR1 and CDR2 (germline): MGHRA, YSYEKL. The CDR3 is 16 residues long. Here the CDR3 DNA reads TGCGCCAGCAGCCAAGATGTGACAGGCAGCACAGATACGCAGTATTTT. This codes for CASSQDVTGSTDTQYF.

This chain uses TRBV7-2 with TRBJ1-2, with D hard to call. From germline, CDR1 is SGHTA and CDR2 FQGNSA. Trimming cost V 1 base and J 3 bases, with 9 bases left between them. This CDR3 has 14 amino acids. CDR3 nucleotides: TGTGCCAGCAGCTTAGTAGACGGAGACTATGGCTACACCTTC. Amino acids: CASSLVDGDYGYTF.

The rearrangement uses TRBV15 and TRBJ2-3; TRBD1 agrees at 9 bases. CDR1 and CDR2 from the germline V gene are LNHNV and YYDKDF (reference sequence). The CDR3 spans 23 residues. Unmatched junction bases numbered 25, after V lost 1 base and J lost 2 bases. CDR3 DNA: TGTGCCACCAGCAGAGGTACGGGCGTGACAGGGGGTCTTTCGGAGGGGCACACAGATACGCAGTATTTT. It specifies CATSRGTGVTGGLSEGHTDTQYF.

J is TRBJ2-3 and V is TRBV14; D assignment may be TRBD1 or TRBD2 (5 bases each). The CDR3 is 16 residues long. The V gene lost 2 bases and the J gene lost 2 bases, with 14 bases spanning the gap. CDR1 SGHDN and CDR2 FVKESK come from the germline V gene. CDR3 bases: TGTGCCAGCAGCCAACAAGGGGCGGGTTACACAGATACGCAGTATTTT. Its protein is CASSQQGAGYTDTQYF.

The genes are TRBV5-4 and TRBJ2-5; 7 bases agree with TRBD2. CDR1 is SGHNT and CDR2 is YYREEE in the germline V gene (reference sequence). V lost 0 bases and J lost 5; bases outside the gene matches: 13. CDR3 length equals 17 residues. The CDR3 sequence is CASSLVIGAGVMETQYF. The CDR3, as DNA: TGTGCCAGCAGCTTGGTTATAGGGGCGGGGGTTATGGAGACCCAGTACTTC.

V usage is TRBV7-8 and J usage is TRBJ1-3; 7 bases agree with TRBD1. J gave up 0 bases and V 2 bases, and 10 bases lay outside the gene matches. The CDR3 totals 18 residues. Germline assignment: CDR1 SGHVS and CDR2 FQNEAQ. CDR3 DNA sequence: TGTGCCAGCAGCTTACGGAAGGGACAGACCCGCTCTGGAAACACCATATATTTT. Its protein product is CASSLRKGQTRSGNTIYF.

Turning to this clone: The same CDR3 can be traced to other DNA sequences in this sample. CDR3 residues: CASRGPYNEQFF. The CDR3, as DNA: TGTGCCAGTCGAGGCCCTTACAATGAGCAGTTCTTC. The chain links TRBV19 to TRBJ2-1; D ambiguous. Germline V lookup: CDR1 LNHDA, CDR2 SQIVND (reference sequence). V lost 8 bases and J 4 bases, leaving 9 bases between the germline ends. The CDR3 extends over 12 amino acids.

The CDR3 loop is CASSQDTFEAFF. In nucleotides, the CDR3 is TGTGCCAGCAGCCAGGACACCTTTGAAGCTTTCTTT. The gene calls are TRBV7-2 and TRBJ1-1; D possibly corresponds to TRBD1 (5 bases). The CDR3 is made up of 12 amino acids. V was shortened by 5 bases and J by 7 bases, with 11 bases between the two germline ends. Per the germline V gene, CDR1 is SGHTA and CDR2 is FQGNSA. The complete variable domain, with remaining parts taken from reference TRBV7-2 and TRBJ1-1, reads GAGVSQSPSNKVTEKGKDVELRCDPISGHTALYWYRQSLGQGLEFLIYFQGNSAPDKSGLPSDRFSAERTGGSVSTLTIQRTQQEDSAVYLCASSQDTFEAFFGQGTRLTVV.

The chain joins TRBV4-1 to TRBJ2-7; 9 bases align to TRBD1. Germline CDR1 MGHRA, CDR2 YSYEKL. Trimming at V came to 0 bases and at J to 6 bases, leaving 6 bases not matched to a gene. There are 15 residues in the CDR3. The CDR3 sequence: CASSQDQGQGREQYF. The DNA for the CDR3 is TGCGCCAGCAGCCAAGATCAAGGACAGGGGCGCGAGCAGTACTTC.

The chain is built from TRBV6-1 and TRBJ1-1; perhaps TRBD1 as D (5 bases). The V gene's germline CDR1 is MNHNS and CDR2 SASEGT. The V end was cut by 1 base, the J end by 3 bases, with 9 bases between. The CDR3 is 14 amino acids. The CDR3 DNA is TGTGCCAGCAGTGAAGGGGGGGAGGACACTGAAGCTTTCTTT. This encodes CASSEGGEDTEAFF.

This chain uses TRBV10-1 with TRBJ2-7, with 7 bases matching TRBD2. The germline V gene encodes CDR1 WNHNN and CDR2 SYGVQD (reference sequence). The CDR3 loop spans 13 amino acids. V trimming: 3 bases; J trimming: 7 bases; junction bases outside the gene matches: 6. The CDR3 here is CASSDPPGGEQYF. CDR3 bases: TGCGCCAGCAGTGACCCTCCGGGGGGTGAGCAGTACTTC.

V gene TRBV27 combines with J gene TRBJ1-1, with D unclear. V lost 3 bases to trimming and J lost 4 bases, with 12 bases between them. Germline CDR1 MNHEY, CDR2 SMNVEV (reference sequence). The CDR3 is 14 amino acids. In nucleotides, the CDR3 is TGTGCCAGCAGTTTGATGCAACGGGCCACTGAAGCTTTCTTT. It encodes CASSLMQRATEAFF.

The chain joins TRBV9 to TRBJ2-7; 9 bases are shared with TRBD1. The CDR3 length is 15 residues. Germline loops: CDR1 SGDLS, CDR2 YYNGEE. V lost 3 bases, J lost 4 bases, and 8 bases stayed unmatched. CDR3 sequence: CASSEGGGQGYEQYF. The DNA of the CDR3 is TGTGCCAGCAGCGAGGGAGGGGGACAGGGATACGAGCAGTACTTC.

This chain uses TRBV9 with TRBJ1-5; D call uncertain. The CDR3 covers 14 residues. Germline V gives CDR1 SGDLS, CDR2 YYNGEE. V shed 4 bases and J shed 0 bases, with 8 bases lying between them. The CDR3: CASSLEDSNQPQHF. CDR3 DNA sequence: TGTGCCAGCAGCCTCGAAGATAGCAATCAGCCCCAGCATTTT.

V gene TRBV7-6 combines with J gene TRBJ2-3; the D gene could be TRBD1 or TRBD2 (5 bases each). V was shortened by 7 bases and J by 0 bases, with 23 bases between the two germline ends. The CDR3 covers 18 residues. Germline V gives CDR1 SGHVS, CDR2 FNYEAQ. The CDR3 DNA reads as TGTGCCAGCACCAAAGGGGCCGGCGAGCTAGCTAGCACAGATACGCAGTATTTT. Protein sequence: CASTKGAGELASTDTQYF. The full variable domain, in which reference TRBV7-6 and TRBJ2-3 provide the parts outside the CDR3, is GAGVSQSPRYKVTKRGQDVALRCDPISGHVSLYWYRQALGQGPEFLTYFNYEAQQDKSGLPNDRFSAERPEGSISTLTIQRTEQRDSAMYRCASTKGAGELASTDTQYFGPGTRLTVL.

This chain joins TRBV15 and TRBJ2-7, with no clear D. V lost 5 bases and J 0 bases, leaving 11 bases between the germline ends. Germline V gives CDR1 LNHNV, CDR2 YYDKDF (reference sequence). The CDR3 sequence is 14 residues long. The CDR3 DNA reads TGTGCCACCAGCTTTTCGATCAGCTCCTACGAGCAGTACTTC. Its protein product is CATSFSISSYEQYF.

This chain links TRBV7-9 with TRBJ2-7; 12 bases map to TRBD2. The trim removed 4 bases at V and 3 bases at J, leaving 10 bases unmatched. Looked up from germline, CDR1 is SEHNR and CDR2 is FQNEAQ (reference sequence). The CDR3 extends over 17 amino acids. CDR3 DNA sequence: TGTGCCAGCAGCTCGTCCAGACTAGCGGGGGATATCTACGAGCAGTACTTC. Amino acids: CASSSSRLAGDIYEQYF.

This chain joins TRBV5-6 and TRBJ2-7; either TRBD1 or TRBD2 may supply D (5 bases each). Germline V lookup: CDR1 SGHDT, CDR2 YYEEEE. This CDR3 has 14 amino acids. The V and J ends lost 4 bases and 3 bases respectively, with 14 bases between them. In DNA, the CDR3 is TGTGCCAGCAGCGCCGGAGTGGGGGTCTACGAGCAGTACTTC. This gives the protein CASSAGVGVYEQYF.

The V call is TRBV4-1, the J call TRBJ2-5; TRBD2 matches at 12 bases. The CDR3 runs to 15 residues. Germline V gene sequence: CDR1 MGHRA, CDR2 YSYEKL. J was trimmed by 5 bases and V by 4 bases; bases with no gene match: 5. CDR3 protein: CASSPRTSGEETQYF. CDR3 nucleotide sequence: TGCGCCAGCAGCCCTCGGACTAGCGGGGAGGAGACCCAGTACTTC.

This chain connects TRBV2 to TRBJ2-7; 7 bases are shared with TRBD1. Trimming cost V 6 bases and J 1 base; bases outside gene matches: 9. This CDR3 contains 15 residues. Germline V gene sequence: CDR1 SNHLY, CDR2 FYNNEI. CDR3 in amino acids: CASRDWDSGSYEQYF. Written as DNA, the CDR3 is TGTGCCAGCAGGGACTGGGACAGCGGATCCTACGAGCAGTACTTC.

This sequence joins TRBV5-6 and TRBJ2-7; D is undetermined. There are 14 residues in the CDR3. Germline CDR1 reads SGHDT; CDR2 reads YYEEEE. Trimming removed 0 bases at V and 2 bases at J, with 9 bases between. CDR3 nucleotide sequence: TGTGCCAGCAGCTTGGCCTCGTCCACCTACGAGCAGTACTTC. Its translation is CASSLASSTYEQYF.